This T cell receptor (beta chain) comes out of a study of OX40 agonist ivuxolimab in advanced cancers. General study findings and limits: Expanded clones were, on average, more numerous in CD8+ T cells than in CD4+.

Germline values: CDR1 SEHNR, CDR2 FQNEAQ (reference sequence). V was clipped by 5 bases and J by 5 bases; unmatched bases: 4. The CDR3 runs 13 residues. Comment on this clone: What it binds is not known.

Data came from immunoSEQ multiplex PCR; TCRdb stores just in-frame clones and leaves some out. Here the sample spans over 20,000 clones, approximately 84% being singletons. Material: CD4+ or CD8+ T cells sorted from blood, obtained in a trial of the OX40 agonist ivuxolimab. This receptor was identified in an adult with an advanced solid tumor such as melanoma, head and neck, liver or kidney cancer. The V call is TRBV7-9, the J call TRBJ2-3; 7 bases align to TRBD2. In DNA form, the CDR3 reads TGTGCCAGCAGCGATACTAGCGAAGATACGCAGTATTTT. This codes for CASSDTSEDTQYF.